This T cell receptor (beta chain) was identified during a study of chemoradiotherapy in HPV16-positive cancers. Only one count was recorded for this clone. The antigen is not known. Samples were taken several times over chemoradiotherapy. Whole-study findings and limits: Non-HPV-specific T cells did not expand in tumors during treatment, whereas candidate HPV-specific clones and E7-related motifs did.

The data were produced by immunoSEQ multiplex PCR, yet TCRdb's version contains in-frame clones alone and is incomplete. The sample yields approximately 9,000 clones, 70% seen once. The specimen comprised tumor tissue, sampled from a patient who underwent chemoradiotherapy. This sequence originates from a human donor with HPV-associated anogenital cancer.

Here the CDR3 reads CATGGLPDGYTF. The CDR3 nucleotides read TGTGCCACCGGGGGGCTACCGGATGGCTACACCTTC. The chain employs TRBV28 and TRBJ1-2; weak D call: TRBD1 (6 bases). The CDR3 extends over 12 amino acids. Between the trimmed V and J ends, which lost 10 bases and 6 bases, there was a span of 15 bases. Germline-derived CDR1 and CDR2 are MDHEN and SYDVKM.